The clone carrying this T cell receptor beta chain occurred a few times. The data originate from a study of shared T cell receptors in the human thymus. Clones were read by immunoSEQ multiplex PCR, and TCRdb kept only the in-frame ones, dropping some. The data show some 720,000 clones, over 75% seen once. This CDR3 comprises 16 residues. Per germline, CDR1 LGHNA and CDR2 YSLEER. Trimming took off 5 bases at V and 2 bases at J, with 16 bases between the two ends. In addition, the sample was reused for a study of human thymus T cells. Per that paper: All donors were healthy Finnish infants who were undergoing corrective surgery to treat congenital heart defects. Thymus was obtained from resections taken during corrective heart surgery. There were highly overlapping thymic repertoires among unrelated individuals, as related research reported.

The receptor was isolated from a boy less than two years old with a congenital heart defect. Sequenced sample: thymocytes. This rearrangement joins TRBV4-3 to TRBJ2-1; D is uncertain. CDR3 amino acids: CASSSRAGCTYNEQFF. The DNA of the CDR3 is TGCGCCAGCAGCTCAAGAGCCGGGTGCACCTACAATGAGCAGTTCTTC.